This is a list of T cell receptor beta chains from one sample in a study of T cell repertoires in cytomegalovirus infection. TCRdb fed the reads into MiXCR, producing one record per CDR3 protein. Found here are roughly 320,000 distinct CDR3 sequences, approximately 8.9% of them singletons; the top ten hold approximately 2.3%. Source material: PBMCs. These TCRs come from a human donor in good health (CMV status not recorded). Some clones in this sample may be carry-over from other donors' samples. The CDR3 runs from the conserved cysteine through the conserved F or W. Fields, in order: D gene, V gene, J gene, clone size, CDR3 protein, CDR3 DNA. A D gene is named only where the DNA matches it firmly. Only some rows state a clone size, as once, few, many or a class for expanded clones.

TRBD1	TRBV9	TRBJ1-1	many	CASSATGGAGTEAFF	TGTGCCAGCAGTGCCACAGGGGGCGCCGGCACTGAAGCTTTCTTT
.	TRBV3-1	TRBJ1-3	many	CASSRGPGASGNTIYF	TGTGCCAGCAGCCGCGGACCGGGGGCCTCTGGAAACACCATATATTTT
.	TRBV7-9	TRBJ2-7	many	CASSFNTAIYEQYF	TGTGCCAGCAGCTTTAACACGGCAATCTACGAGCAGTACTTC
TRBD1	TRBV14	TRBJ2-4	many	CASSQNKGQGLAKNIQYF	TGTGCCAGCAGCCAGAATAAGGGACAGGGGCTAGCCAAAAACATTCAGTACTTC
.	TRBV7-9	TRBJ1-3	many	CASSSPGPSGNTIYF	TGTGCCAGCAGTTCACCGGGACCCTCTGGAAACACCATATATTTT
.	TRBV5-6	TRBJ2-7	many	CASSRRQKSYEQYF	TGTGCCAGCAGCCGCCGGCAAAAGTCCTACGAGCAGTACTTC
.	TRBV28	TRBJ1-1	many	CASSFALFKAVHF	TGTGCCAGCAGTTTCGCTCTTTTCAAGGCTGTCCATTTT
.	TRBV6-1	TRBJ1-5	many	CASSTGPKYSNQPQHF	TGTGCCAGCAGCACGGGACCGAAATATAGCAATCAGCCCCAGCATTTT
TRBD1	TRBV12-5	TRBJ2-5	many	CASGAWTGNQETQYF	TGTGCTAGTGGTGCTTGGACAGGCAACCAAGAGACCCAGTACTTC
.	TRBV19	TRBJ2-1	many	CASTDSTYNEQFF	TGTGCCAGTACGGACAGTACCTACAATGAGCAGTTCTTC
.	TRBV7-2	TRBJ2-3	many	CASSLYGQGYPDTQYF	TGTGCCAGCAGCTTATACGGACAAGGCTATCCAGATACGCAGTATTTT
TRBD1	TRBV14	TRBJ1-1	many	CASRALTGAGTEAFF	TGTGCCAGCAGGGCACTCACAGGGGCCGGCACTGAAGCTTTCTTT
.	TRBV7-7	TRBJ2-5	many	CASSYGGYGETQYF	TGTGCTAGCAGCTACGGGGGTTATGGAGAGACCCAGTACTTC
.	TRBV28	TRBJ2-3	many	CASGGWVSTDTQYF	TGTGCCAGCGGTGGGTGGGTTAGCACAGATACGCAGTATTTT
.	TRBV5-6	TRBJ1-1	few	CASSLGTEYAEAFF	TGTGCCAGCAGCTTGGGGACAGAGTACGCTGAAGCTTTCTTT
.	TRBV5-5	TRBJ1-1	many	CASSPVPNTEAFF	TGTGCCAGCAGCCCAGTCCCGAACACTGAAGCTTTCTTT
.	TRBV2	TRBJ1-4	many	CARRQDNEKLFF	TGTGCCAGGAGACAGGATAATGAAAAACTGTTTTTT
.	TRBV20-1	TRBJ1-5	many	CSANRGINQPQHF	TGCAGTGCTAACCGGGGCATCAATCAGCCCCAGCATTTT
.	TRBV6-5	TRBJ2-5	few	CASSYVAAGVTQYF	TGTGCCAGCAGTTACGTCGCGGCCGGGGTGACCCAGTACTTC
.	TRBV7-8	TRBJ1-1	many	CASRFRDGLEAFF	TGTGCCAGCAGGTTTCGGGACGGCCTTGAAGCTTTCTTT
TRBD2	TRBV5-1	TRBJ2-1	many	CASSSSGVVYNEQFF	TGCGCCAGCAGCAGTAGCGGGGTTGTTTACAATGAGCAGTTCTTC
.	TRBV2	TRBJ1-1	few	CARSRNTEAFF	TGTGCCAGGAGTAGGAACACTGAAGCTTTCTTT
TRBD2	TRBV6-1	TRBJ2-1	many	CASRPGTSGYNEQFF	TGTGCCAGCAGGCCAGGGACTAGCGGTTACAATGAGCAGTTCTTC
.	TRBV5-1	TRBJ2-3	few	CASSLDGGQTTTDTQYF	TGCGCCAGCAGCTTGGACGGTGGACAGACTACAACGGATACGCAGTATTTT
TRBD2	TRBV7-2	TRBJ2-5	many	CASSPLAGGQRTQYF	TGTGCCAGCAGCCCTCTAGCGGGGGGCCAACGGACCCAGTACTTC
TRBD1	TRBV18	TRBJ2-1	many	CASSLSGTGVHNEQFF	TGTGCCAGCTCATTGTCCGGGACAGGGGTCCACAATGAGCAGTTCTTC
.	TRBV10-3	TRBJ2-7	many	CAARPLSGPYEQYF	TGTGCCGCCCGACCTCTATCGGGGCCCTACGAGCAGTACTTC
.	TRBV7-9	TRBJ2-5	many	CASRGAETQYF	TGTGCCAGCAGGGGCGCGGAGACCCAGTACTTC
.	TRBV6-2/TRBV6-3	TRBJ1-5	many	CASSQPGQSNQPQHF	TGTGCCAGCAGCCAGCCCGGACAAAGCAATCAGCCCCAGCATTTT
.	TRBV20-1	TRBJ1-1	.	CSARDLGRLNTEAFF	TGCAGTGCTAGAGATTTGGGCCGCTTGAACACTGAAGCTTTCTTT
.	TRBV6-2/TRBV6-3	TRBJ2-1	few	CASSYSRLLNEQFF	TGTGCCAGCAGTTACTCGAGGCTTCTCAATGAGCAGTTCTTC
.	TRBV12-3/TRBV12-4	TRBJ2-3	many	CASTPLEGGRTDTQYF	TGTGCCAGCACCCCCCTGGAGGGAGGCCGCACAGATACGCAGTATTTT
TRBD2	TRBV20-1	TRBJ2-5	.	CSAFPKLAGVQETQYF	TGCAGTGCTTTCCCCAAACTAGCGGGGGTCCAAGAGACCCAGTACTTC
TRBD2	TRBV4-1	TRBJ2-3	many	CAVSPGGGLVYTDTQYF	TGCGCCGTCTCTCCCGGCGGGGGGTTAGTTTACACAGATACGCAGTATTTT
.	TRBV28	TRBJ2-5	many	CAIGARSFPQETQYF	TGTGCCATAGGGGCCCGGTCTTTTCCCCAAGAGACCCAGTACTTC
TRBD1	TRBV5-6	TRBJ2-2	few	CASSLDRGAGTGELFF	TGTGCCAGCAGCCTCGACAGGGGAGCGGGCACCGGGGAGCTGTTTTTT
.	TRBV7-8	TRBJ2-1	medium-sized	CASSLDDSLANEQFF	TGTGCCAGCAGCTTAGACGATTCCTTAGCCAATGAGCAGTTCTTC
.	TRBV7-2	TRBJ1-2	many	CASSLLTGYGYTF	TGTGCCAGCAGCTTATTGACGGGATATGGCTACACCTTC
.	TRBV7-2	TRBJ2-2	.	CANSAGQPNTGELFF	TGTGCCAACAGCGCGGGACAACCGAACACCGGGGAGCTGTTTTTT
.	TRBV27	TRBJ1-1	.	CASRPREFEAFF	TGTGCCAGCCGCCCACGAGAGTTTGAAGCTTTCTTT
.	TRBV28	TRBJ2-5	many	CASSLDQETQYF	TGTGCCAGCAGTTTAGATCAAGAGACCCAGTACTTC
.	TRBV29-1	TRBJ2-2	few	CSVEDLDGADTGELFF	TGCAGCGTTGAAGATCTTGACGGGGCGGACACCGGGGAGCTGTTTTTT
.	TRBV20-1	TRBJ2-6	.	CSAPARDGANVLTF	TGCAGTGCTCCTGCCAGGGATGGGGCCAACGTCCTGACTTTC
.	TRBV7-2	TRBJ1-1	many	CASSRNLNTEAFF	TGTGCCAGCAGCCGGAATTTGAACACTGAAGCTTTCTTT
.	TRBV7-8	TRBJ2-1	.	CASSPGASAYNEQFF	TGTGCCAGCAGCCCCGGGGCGTCGGCCTACAATGAGCAGTTCTTC
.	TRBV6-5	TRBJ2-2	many	CASSYELGRTGELFF	TGTGCCAGCAGTTACGAGTTAGGGAGAACCGGGGAGCTGTTTTTT
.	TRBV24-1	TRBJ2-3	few	CATGPGRRGDTQYF	TGTGCCACGGGACCGGGACGGCGTGGAGATACGCAGTATTTT
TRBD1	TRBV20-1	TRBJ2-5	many	CSAHSDRTETQYF	TGCAGTGCTCATTCGGACAGGACGGAGACCCAGTACTTC
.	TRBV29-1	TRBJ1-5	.	CSVESQSGRVSNQPQHF	TGCAGCGTTGAAAGCCAAAGTGGGAGGGTTAGCAATCAGCCCCAGCATTTT
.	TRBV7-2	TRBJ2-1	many	CASSLIHGATAKSIQFF	TGTGCCAGCAGCTTAATACACGGGGCAACCGCCAAATCGATACAGTTCTTC
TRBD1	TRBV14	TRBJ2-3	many	CASSPPGQGHTQYF	TGTGCCAGCAGCCCCCCAGGACAGGGACATACGCAGTATTTT
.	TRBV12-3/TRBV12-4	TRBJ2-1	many	CASTPRGNEQFF	TGTGCCAGCACCCCAAGGGGTAATGAGCAGTTCTTC
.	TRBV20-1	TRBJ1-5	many	CSARSWGGDQPQHF	TGCAGTGCTAGAAGTTGGGGGGGGGATCAGCCCCAGCATTTT
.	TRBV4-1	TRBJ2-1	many	CASSRNRADEQFF	TGCGCCAGCAGCCGAAACAGGGCCGATGAGCAGTTCTTC
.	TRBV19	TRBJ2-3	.	CASRSGEATDTQYF	TGTGCCAGTAGATCAGGGGAGGCCACAGATACGCAGTATTTT